Listed below are T cell receptor beta chains from one sample, sequenced in a study of CD8 T cells in ankylosing spondylitis. TCRdb ran MiXCR on the 5' RACE reads and lists one entry per CDR3 protein. The data hold around 140,000 distinct CDR3 sequences, with over 15% observed a single time. Sequencing used blood, either unsorted or a sorted T cell fraction (not recorded which). These receptors were taken from a male donor with ankylosing spondylitis. Each CDR3 is given with its conserved first and last residue. A D gene is named only where the DNA matches it firmly. Expanded clones are given a class, and other clones once, few, many or no size at all.

TRBV5-5	.	.	14	TRBJ1-1	TGTGCCAGCAGCTTGTGGCCCGGGAACACTGAAGCTTTCTTT	CASSLWPGNTEAFF
TRBV7-9	TRBD1	.	13	TRBJ2-7	TGTGCCAGTTGCCCAGGGGGCTCCTACGAGCAGTACTTC	CASCPGGSYEQYF
TRBV6-5	.	.	14	TRBJ2-5	TGTGCCAGCAGTTATACGACTACGAAAGAGACCCAGTACTTC	CASSYTTTKETQYF
TRBV24-1	.	few	13	TRBJ1-1	TGTGCCACCAGACCGGATGGCGGCACTGAAGCTTTCTTT	CATRPDGGTEAFF
TRBV20-1	TRBD2	.	15	TRBJ2-1	TGCAGTGCTGGCGTACTAGCGGGAGTTACCAATGAGCAGTTCTTC	CSAGVLAGVTNEQFF
TRBV6-2/TRBV6-3	.	few	13	TRBJ2-7	TGTGCCAGCAGTTTGACTAGGACGGGCGAGCAGTACTTC	CASSLTRTGEQYF
TRBV28	.	.	16	TRBJ1-4	TGTGCCAGCAGACAAACAGGGAGCGCAACTAATGAAAAACTGTTTTTT	CASRQTGSATNEKLFF
TRBV12-5	.	.	15	TRBJ2-1	TGTGCTAGTGGTTTGGTACAGGTAGCTGAGGATGAGCAGTTCTTC	CASGLVQVAEDEQFF
TRBV7-8	TRBD1	.	14	TRBJ2-7	TGTGCCAGCAGCTTAGCGGCAGGGGGATACGAGCAGTACTTC	CASSLAAGGYEQYF
TRBV10-3	.	.	14	TRBJ2-7	TGTGCCATCAGCTCTGACCGGACCCCCCTCGAGCAGTACTTC	CAISSDRTPLEQYF
TRBV7-9	.	.	12	TRBJ2-7	TGTGCCAGCAGCTTAGTTCGGGACGAGCAGTACTTC	CASSLVRDEQYF
TRBV28	.	few	13	TRBJ1-5	TGTGCCAGCAAGGACAGATCAAATCAGCCCCAGCATTTT	CASKDRSNQPQHF
TRBV4-1	.	few	16	TRBJ1-6	TGCGCCAGCAGCCAAGATGGAGGGACGGGGAATTCACCCCTCCACTTT	CASSQDGGTGNSPLHF
TRBV12-3/TRBV12-4	.	many	12	TRBJ2-3	TGTGCCAGCAGTTTTAGTCCAGATACGCAGTATTTT	CASSFSPDTQYF
TRBV24-1	.	few	16	TRBJ2-3	TGTGCCACCAGTGGGCTCCGACAGAAGAGCACAGATACGCAGTATTTT	CATSGLRQKSTDTQYF
TRBV7-8	.	few	13	TRBJ1-2	TGTGCCAGCAGCTTAGCGCACGTCCATGGCTACACCTTC	CASSLAHVHGYTF
TRBV28	.	many	11	TRBJ2-1	TGTGCCAGCAGTTTACTCAATGAGCAGTTCTTC	CASSLLNEQFF
TRBV29-1	TRBD2	.	14	TRBJ2-2	TGCAGCGCCCCAGGACTAGCGGGCACCGGGGAGCTGTTTTTT	CSAPGLAGTGELFF
TRBV3-1	.	.	13	TRBJ2-7	TGTGCCAGCAGCCAAGTGGCTTACTACGAGCAGTACTTC	CASSQVAYYEQYF
TRBV7-3	.	.	13	TRBJ1-1	TGTGCCAGCAACGGTCAGGGCTGGACTGAAGCTTTCTTT	CASNGQGWTEAFF
TRBV11-2	.	many	15	TRBJ2-5	TGTGCCAGCAGTCCCACACGGAACATACAAGAGACCCAGTACTTC	CASSPTRNIQETQYF
TRBV27	TRBD2	.	16	TRBJ2-1	TGTGCCAGCAGCGCCCGACTAGCCAAAGACTACAATGAGCAGTTCTTC	CASSARLAKDYNEQFF
TRBV27	.	.	16	TRBJ1-2	TGTGCCAGCAGTAAACAGTACGTGCCGAGCCACTATGGCTACACCTTC	CASSKQYVPSHYGYTF
TRBV7-9	.	few	13	TRBJ2-7	TGTGCCAGCAGCTTAGATGCCTTCATCGAGCAGTACTTC	CASSLDAFIEQYF
TRBV9	.	few	15	TRBJ1-1	TGTGCCAGCAGCACTCCGGACCTCATGAACACTGAAGCTTTCTTT	CASSTPDLMNTEAFF
TRBV29-1	.	many	14	TRBJ2-1	TGCAGCGCCGAAGGTCTTAGCTCCGGAAATGAGCAGTTCTTC	CSAEGLSSGNEQFF
TRBV28	TRBD1	few	14	TRBJ1-2	TGTGCCAGCCGCCCGACAGGGCCTAACTATGGCTACACCTTC	CASRPTGPNYGYTF
TRBV28	TRBD1	.	13	TRBJ1-6	TGTGCCAGCAGTTCGACAGGGGAGCAAAGCCTCCACTTT	CASSSTGEQSLHF
TRBV27	TRBD2	.	15	TRBJ2-7	TGTGCCAGCAGTGCCCCAGGGAGCGGGACGGACGAGCAGTACTTC	CASSAPGSGTDEQYF
TRBV28	.	many	16	TRBJ2-2	TGTGCCAGCAGTCTACCCCCGAGCGCATGGGCCGGGGAGCTGTTTTTT	CASSLPPSAWAGELFF
TRBV6-1	.	.	14	TRBJ2-7	TGTGCCAGCAGGGGTTTACACCCCTCCTACGAGCAGTACTTC	CASRGLHPSYEQYF
TRBV14	TRBD2	few	20	TRBJ2-1	TGTGCCAGCAGCAAGGGGCGTGAACTAGCGGGAGGGATCGCCTACAATGAGCAGTTCTTC	CASSKGRELAGGIAYNEQFF
TRBV18	TRBD1	few	14	TRBJ2-7	TGTGCCAGCTCACCACCGGACAGGTACTACGAGCAGTACTTC	CASSPPDRYYEQYF
TRBV7-3	TRBD2	.	16	TRBJ2-3	TGTGCCAGCAGCTTATCACTAGCGGGAGGGGTAGATACGCAGTATTTT	CASSLSLAGGVDTQYF
TRBV29-1	TRBD1	many	17	TRBJ1-1	TGCAGCGTTGTAGGGACAGGGGACCTCCCGCCGAACACTGAAGCTTTCTTT	CSVVGTGDLPPNTEAFF
TRBV4-1	.	few	16	TRBJ2-3	TGCGCCAGCAGCCAAGATGAGAAGCTCAGCACAGATACGCAGTATTTT	CASSQDEKLSTDTQYF
TRBV6-2/TRBV6-3	.	.	13	TRBJ2-2	TGTGCCAGCAGTGGACAGCGGACCGGGGAGCTGTTTTTT	CASSGQRTGELFF
TRBV6-1	TRBD1	few	16	TRBJ2-3	TGTGCCTACACCCCGAGGGGGCCTAGGCGGACAGATACGCAGTATTTT	CAYTPRGPRRTDTQYF
TRBV12-3/TRBV12-4	.	many	14	TRBJ2-1	TGTGCCAGCAGTTTATCCCCGGGGGAAACTGAGCAGTTCTTC	CASSLSPGETEQFF
TRBV20-1	.	.	13	TRBJ2-7	TGCAGTGCTTCCGGGACTCTCTCCTACGAGCAGTACTTC	CSASGTLSYEQYF